This T cell receptor beta chain was profiled in a study of OX40 agonist ivuxolimab in advanced cancers. Comments on this clone: Its antigen is undetermined.

TCRdb's table, derived via immunoSEQ multiplex PCR, lists solely in-frame clones and lacks some. The table has roughly 50,000 clones, 86% seen once. The sampling schedule covered blood at baseline, cycle 4 day 1, and cycle 7 day 1. Whole-study results and caveats: Certain nonresponders likewise exhibited a low normalized T-cell clonal expansion. Clones of CD4+ and CD8+ blood T cells grew by week 6 at doses of 0.1 to 3.0 mg/kg. Among T cells, CD8+ cells averaged more expanded clones than CD4+ cells.

The V and J ends lost 5 bases and 1 base respectively, with 11 bases between them. The CDR3 has 14 residues. Germline V gene lookup returns CDR1 SGHVS and CDR2 FQNEAQ. The rearrangement joins TRBV7-8 to TRBJ1-1, with unresolved D. This specimen consisted of CD4+ or CD8+ T cells sorted from blood, obtained in a trial of the OX40 agonist ivuxolimab. The sequence came from an adult with an advanced solid tumor such as melanoma, head and neck, liver or kidney cancer. The CDR3 protein is CASSLRTENTEAFF. CDR3 DNA: TGTGCCAGCAGCCTCCGGACGGAGAACACTGAAGCTTTCTTT.